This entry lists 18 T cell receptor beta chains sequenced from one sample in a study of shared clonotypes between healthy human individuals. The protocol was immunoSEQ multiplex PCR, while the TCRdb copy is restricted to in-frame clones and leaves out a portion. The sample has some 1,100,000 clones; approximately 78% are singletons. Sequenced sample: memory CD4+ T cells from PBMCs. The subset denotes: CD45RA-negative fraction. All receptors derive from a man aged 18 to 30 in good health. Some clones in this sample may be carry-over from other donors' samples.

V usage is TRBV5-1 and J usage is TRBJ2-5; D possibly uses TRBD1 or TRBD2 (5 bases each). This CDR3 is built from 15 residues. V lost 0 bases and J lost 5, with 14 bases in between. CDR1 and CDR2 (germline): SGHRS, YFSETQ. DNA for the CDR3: TGCGCCAGCAGCTTGGTTGTGGGGGAAGGGGAGACCCAGTACTTC. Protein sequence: CASSLVVGEGETQYF.

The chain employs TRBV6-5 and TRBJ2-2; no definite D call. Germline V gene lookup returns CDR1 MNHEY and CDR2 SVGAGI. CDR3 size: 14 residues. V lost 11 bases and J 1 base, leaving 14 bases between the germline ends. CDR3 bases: TGTGCCTGCCGCCGCCAGCTGAACACCGGGGAGCTGTTTTTT. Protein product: CACRRQLNTGELFF.

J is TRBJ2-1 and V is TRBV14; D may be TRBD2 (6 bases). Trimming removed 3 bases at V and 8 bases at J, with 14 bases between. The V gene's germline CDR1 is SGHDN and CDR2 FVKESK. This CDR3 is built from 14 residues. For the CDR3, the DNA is TGTGCCAGCAGCCAGGGACTCCCGGCCCATGAGCAGTTCTTC. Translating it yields CASSQGLPAHEQFF.

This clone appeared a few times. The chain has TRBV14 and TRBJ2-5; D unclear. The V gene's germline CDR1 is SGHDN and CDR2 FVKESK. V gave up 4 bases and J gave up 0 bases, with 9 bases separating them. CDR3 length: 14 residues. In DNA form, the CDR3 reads TGTGCCAGCAGCCCAGATTTCTACCAAGAGACCCAGTACTTC. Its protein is CASSPDFYQETQYF.

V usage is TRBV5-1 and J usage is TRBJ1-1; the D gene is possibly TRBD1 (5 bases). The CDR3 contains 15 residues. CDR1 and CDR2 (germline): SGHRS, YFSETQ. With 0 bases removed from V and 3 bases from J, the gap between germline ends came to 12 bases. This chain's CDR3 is CASSLVGRADTEAFF. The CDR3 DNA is TGCGCCAGCAGCTTGGTCGGCAGGGCCGACACTGAAGCTTTCTTT.

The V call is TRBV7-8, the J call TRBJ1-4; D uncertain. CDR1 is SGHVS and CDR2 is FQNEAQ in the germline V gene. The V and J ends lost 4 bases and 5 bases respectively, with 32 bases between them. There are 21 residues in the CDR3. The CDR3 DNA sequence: TGTGCCAGCAGCTCCGCCGGAGGGTGGCTCGAAAACGAGGAATCAAATGAAAAACTGTTTTTT. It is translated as CASSSAGGWLENEESNEKLFF.

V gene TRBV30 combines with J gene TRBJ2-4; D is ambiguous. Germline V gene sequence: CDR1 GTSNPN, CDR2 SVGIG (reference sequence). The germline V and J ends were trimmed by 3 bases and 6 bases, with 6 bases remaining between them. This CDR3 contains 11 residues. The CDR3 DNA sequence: TGTGCCTGGAGGTCGGTAAACATTCAGTACTTC. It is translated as CAWRSVNIQYF.

In DNA, the CDR3 is TGTGCCAGTAGTATACAGGGGAGTGGCGAAAAACTGTTTTTT. Protein sequence: CASSIQGSGEKLFF. This chain uses TRBV19 with TRBJ1-4, with D possibly being TRBD1 (6 bases). CDR3 length: 14 residues. V lost 2 bases, J lost 8 bases, and 12 bases lay in between. Germline CDR1 and CDR2: LNHDA and SQIVND (reference sequence). The variable domain in full, completed from reference TRBV19 and TRBJ1-4, reads DGGITQSPKYLFRKEGQNVTLSCEQNLNHDAMYWYRQDPGQGLRLIYYSQIVNDFQKGDIAEGYSVSREKKESFPLTVTSAQKNPTAFYLCASSIQGSGEKLFFGSGTQLSVL.

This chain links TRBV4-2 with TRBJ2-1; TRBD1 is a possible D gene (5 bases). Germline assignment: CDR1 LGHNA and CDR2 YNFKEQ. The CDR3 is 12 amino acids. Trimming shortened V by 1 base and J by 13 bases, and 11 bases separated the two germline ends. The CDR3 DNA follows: TGTGCCAGCAGCCAAGTAGGGGCGGATCAGTTCTTC. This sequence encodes CASSQVGADQFF.

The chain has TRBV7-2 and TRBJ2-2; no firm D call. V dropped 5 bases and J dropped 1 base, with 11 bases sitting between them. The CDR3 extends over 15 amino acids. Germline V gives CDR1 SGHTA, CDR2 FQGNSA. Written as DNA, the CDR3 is TGTGCCAGCAGCACGGGTTCGGGGAACACCGGGGAGCTGTTTTTT. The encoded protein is CASSTGSGNTGELFF.

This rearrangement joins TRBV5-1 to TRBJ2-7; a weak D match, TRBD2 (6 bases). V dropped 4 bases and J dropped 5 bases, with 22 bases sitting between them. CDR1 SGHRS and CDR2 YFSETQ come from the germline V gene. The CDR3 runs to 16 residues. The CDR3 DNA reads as TGCGCCAGCAGCCGGGTGGTGGGGGGATCATACAACGAGCAGTACTTC. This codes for CASSRVVGGSYNEQYF. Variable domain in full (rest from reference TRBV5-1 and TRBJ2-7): KAGVTQTPRYLIKTRGQQVTLSCSPISGHRSVSWYQQTPGQGLQFLFEYFSETQRNKGNFPGRFSGRQFSNSRSEMNVSTLELGDSALYLCASSRVVGGSYNEQYFGPGTRLTVT.

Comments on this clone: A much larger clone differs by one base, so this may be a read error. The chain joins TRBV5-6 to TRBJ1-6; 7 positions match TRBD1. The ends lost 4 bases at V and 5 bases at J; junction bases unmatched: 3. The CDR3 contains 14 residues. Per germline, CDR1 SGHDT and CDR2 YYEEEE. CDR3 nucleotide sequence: TGTGCCAGCAGCCCGGGACAGAATAATTCACCCCTCCACTTT. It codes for CASSPGQNNSPLHF.

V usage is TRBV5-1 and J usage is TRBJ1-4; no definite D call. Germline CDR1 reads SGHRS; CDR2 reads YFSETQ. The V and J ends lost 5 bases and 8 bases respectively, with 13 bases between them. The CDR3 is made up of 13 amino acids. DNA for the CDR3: TGCGCCAGCAGTCGGAGCCCGGAGGAAAAACTGTTTTTT. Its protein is CASSRSPEEKLFF.

Written as DNA, the CDR3 is TGTGCCAGTAGTAACACCGCGACAGGGATGCACGGCTACACCTTC. It encodes CASSNTATGMHGYTF. This chain uses TRBV19 with TRBJ1-2; 7 nucleotides align to TRBD1. Germline CDR1 LNHDA, CDR2 SQIVND (reference sequence). The CDR3 is made up of 15 amino acids. With 4 bases clipped from V and 8 bases from J, the junction kept 13 bases outside the gene matches.

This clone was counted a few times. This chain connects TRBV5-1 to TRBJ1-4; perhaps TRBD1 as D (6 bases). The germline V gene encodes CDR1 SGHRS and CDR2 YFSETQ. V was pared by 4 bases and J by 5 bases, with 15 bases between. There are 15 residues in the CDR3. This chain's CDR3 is CASSPETGYNEKLFF. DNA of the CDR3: TGCGCCAGCAGCCCGGAGACAGGTTACAATGAAAAACTGTTTTTT.

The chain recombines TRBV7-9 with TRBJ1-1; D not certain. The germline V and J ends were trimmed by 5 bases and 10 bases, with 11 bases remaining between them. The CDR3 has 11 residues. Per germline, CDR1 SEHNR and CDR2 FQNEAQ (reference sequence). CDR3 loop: CASSEGLGAFF. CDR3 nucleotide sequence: TGTGCCAGCAGCGAAGGTCTCGGAGCTTTCTTT.

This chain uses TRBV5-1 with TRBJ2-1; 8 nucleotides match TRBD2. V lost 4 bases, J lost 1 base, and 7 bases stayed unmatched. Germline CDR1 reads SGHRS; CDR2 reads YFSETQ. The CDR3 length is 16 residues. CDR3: CASSGGGGRSYNEQFF. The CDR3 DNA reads TGCGCCAGCAGCGGGGGTGGCGGGAGGTCCTACAATGAGCAGTTCTTC.

CDR3 sequence: CASSTGLAGLGEQFF. The CDR3 DNA is TGTGCCAGCAGCACCGGACTAGCGGGATTGGGTGAGCAGTTCTTC. The chain has TRBV7-3 and TRBJ2-1; TRBD2 agrees at 12 bases. From germline, CDR1 is SGHTA and CDR2 FQGTGA. Trimming removed 5 bases from V and 9 bases from J; junction bases left unmatched: 8. CDR3 length: 15 amino acids.